This passage covers 18 T cell receptor beta chains from one sample sequenced in a study of T cells in Graves' hyperthyroidism and ophthalmopathy. TCR beta CDR3 sequences were amplified from RNA transcripts. With the HTBI primer set, the TCR CDR3 went through a first round of RT-PCR. TCRdb re-called the multiplex PCR reads through MiXCR, storing one row per CDR3 protein. The data contain around 300,000 distinct CDR3 sequences, over 12% of them seen just once; the ten biggest clones take up roughly 31%. The sample taken for sequencing was blood. These receptors originate from a woman aged 50 to 60 with Graves' hyperthyroidism that later progressed to Graves' ophthalmopathy.

Many counts were recorded for this clonotype. The chain employs TRBV6-6 and TRBJ1-4; a possible D gene is TRBD1 (6 bases). In germline, CDR1 is MNHNY, CDR2 SVGAGI (reference sequence). CDR3 length: 15 residues. Deletions cut 2 bases from V and 6 bases from J, with 13 bases between. The CDR3 DNA reads TGTGCCAGCAGTTACGTACAGGGCGGGGATGAAAAACTGTTTTTT. It is translated as CASSYVQGGDEKLFF.

The table lists this clonotype with many counts. This chain connects TRBV20-1 to TRBJ2-7, with 7 bases matching TRBD1. Trimming at V came to 5 bases and at J to 1 base, leaving 8 bases not matched to a gene. Germline CDR1 DFQATT, CDR2 SNEGSKA (reference sequence). CDR3 size: 14 residues. In nucleotides, the CDR3 is TGCAGTGCTCCTCCCCCGACAGGGTCCTACGAGCAGTACTTC. It encodes CSAPPPTGSYEQYF.

This clonotype was seen only a few times. The J gene is TRBJ2-5, the V gene TRBV4-1, with no clear D. The CDR3 covers 12 residues. Trimming cost V 0 bases and J 13 bases, with 12 bases left between them. Germline V CDR1 and CDR2: MGHRA, YSYEKL. CDR3 residues: CASSQDAFYRYF. CDR3 nucleotide sequence: TGCGCCAGCAGCCAAGATGCGTTTTACAGGTACTTC.

There are a few counts of this clonotype. The CDR3 bases are TGCGCCAGCAGCCAAGTGATCCTACTAGCGGGAGAGTCCTACGAGCAGTACTTC. Translation: CASSQVILLAGESYEQYF. The chain links TRBV4-1 to TRBJ2-7; the match to TRBD2 covers 11 bases. CDR3 length: 18 amino acids. With V trimmed by 1 base and J by 1 base, 9 bases remained unmatched. Germline CDR1 reads MGHRA; CDR2 reads YSYEKL.

The V and J genes are TRBV4-1 and TRBJ2-6, with D unresolved. Germline V gene lookup returns CDR1 MGHRA and CDR2 YSYEKL. The CDR3 length is 16 residues. V was pared by 0 bases and J by 0 bases, with 6 bases between. As DNA, the CDR3 is TGCGCCAGCAGCCAAGATCAGCACTCTGGGGCCAACGTCCTGACTTTC. Its translation is CASSQDQHSGANVLTF.

This clonotype has at least ten counts. The V and J genes are TRBV28 and TRBJ2-2; possible D gene TRBD2, 5 bases. Germline CDR1 reads MDHEN; CDR2 reads SYDVKM. The CDR3 consists of 15 residues. Between the trimmed V and J ends, which lost 0 bases and 1 base, there was a span of 6 bases. In nucleotides, the CDR3 is TGTGCCAGCAGTTTATGGAGCGGGAACACCGGGGAGCTGTTTTTT. Translating it yields CASSLWSGNTGELFF.

The chain carries TRBV5-1 and TRBJ2-1; TRBD2 might be the D (7 bases). V was clipped by 0 bases and J by 9 bases, with 13 bases between them. The V gene's germline CDR1 is SGHRS and CDR2 YFSETQ. CDR3 length equals 14 residues. As DNA, the CDR3 is TGCGCCAGCAGCTTGGAAGGGGGGGAAGGTGAGCAGTTCTTC. It translates to CASSLEGGEGEQFF.

This clonotype was picked up many times. J is TRBJ2-5 and V is TRBV5-1, with 10 bases aligning to TRBD2. The germline V gene encodes CDR1 SGHRS and CDR2 YFSETQ. Trimming removed 7 bases from V and 2 bases from J; junction bases left unmatched: 5. This CDR3 contains 14 residues. The CDR3 DNA follows: TGCGCCAGCGGCACTAGCGGGGCTCAAGAGACCCAGTACTTC. Translated: CASGTSGAQETQYF. The complete variable domain, with remaining parts taken from reference TRBV5-1 and TRBJ2-5, reads KAGVTQTPRYLIKTRGQQVTLSCSPISGHRSVSWYQQTPGQGLQFLFEYFSETQRNKGNFPGRFSGRQFSNSRSEMNVSTLELGDSALYLCASGTSGAQETQYFGPGTRLLVL.

This clonotype was counted many times. The chain has TRBV7-9 and TRBJ1-1; D unclear. This CDR3 is 13 amino acids long. Germline loops: CDR1 SEHNR, CDR2 FQNEAQ (reference sequence). The germline V and J ends were trimmed by 3 bases and 3 bases, with 8 bases remaining between them. The CDR3 region has the DNA TGTGCCAGCAGCTTTTCTCCGGACACTGAAGCTTTCTTT. This translates into CASSFSPDTEAFF.

This clonotype was counted many times. The chain recombines TRBV7-2 with TRBJ1-1, with 7 bases that match TRBD1. This CDR3 spans 15 amino acids. Germline V gene lookup returns CDR1 SGHTA and CDR2 FQGNSA. The V segment lost 3 bases and the J segment 1 base; nucleotides outside the gene matches: 5. The CDR3 loop reads CASSFTGTANTEAFF. CDR3 bases: TGTGCCAGCAGCTTTACCGGGACAGCGAACACTGAAGCTTTCTTT.

The chain uses TRBV10-1 and TRBJ2-7; 12 nucleotides align to TRBD2. The CDR3 sequence is 14 residues long. J lost 6 bases, V lost 5 bases, and 5 bases had no gene match. Per germline, CDR1 WNHNN and CDR2 SYGVQD (reference sequence). CDR3 amino acids: CASSPGLAGSEQYF. Here the CDR3 DNA reads TGCGCCAGCAGTCCAGGACTAGCGGGATCCGAGCAGTACTTC.

This clonotype was detected ten times or more. The chain combines TRBV11-1 with TRBJ2-2; D may be TRBD1 (5 bases). Germline assignment: CDR1 SGHAT and CDR2 FQDESV (reference sequence). Trimming left V 5 bases short and J 1 base short, with 8 bases between. The CDR3 contains 14 residues. CDR3 in amino acids: CASSAQGNTGELFF. CDR3 DNA: TGTGCCAGCAGCGCTCAGGGGAACACCGGGGAGCTGTTTTTT.

At least ten counts were recorded for this clonotype. The rearrangement uses TRBV30 and TRBJ1-1; D is undetermined. Trimming removed 3 bases at V and 2 bases at J, with 10 bases between. This CDR3 is 13 amino acids long. From germline, CDR1 is GTSNPN and CDR2 SVGIG (reference sequence). This CDR3 is CAWRWLANTEAFF. Here the CDR3 DNA reads TGTGCCTGGAGGTGGTTAGCTAACACTGAAGCTTTCTTT.

This clonotype was counted only a few times. This chain joins TRBV20-1 and TRBJ1-5, with 7 bases fitting TRBD1. The CDR3 sequence is 18 residues long. Germline CDR1 and CDR2: DFQATT and SNEGSKA (reference sequence). The V gene end was trimmed by 6 bases and the J gene end by 0 bases; junction bases not matched to a gene: 17. CDR3 sequence: CSASTRRDSIYSNQPQHF. The CDR3 nucleotides read TGCAGTGCCAGCACCCGTCGGGACAGTATCTATAGCAATCAGCCCCAGCATTTT.

This clonotype came up many times. The chain has TRBV5-1 and TRBJ2-2; 7 bases align to TRBD2. Germline V gene data show CDR1 as SGHRS and CDR2 as YFSETQ. CDR3 length: 15 amino acids. With V trimmed by 5 bases and J by 4 bases, 8 bases remained unmatched. In DNA, the CDR3 is TGCGCCAGCAGAACTACGGGAGGAGGCACCGGGGAGCTGTTTTTT. It is translated as CASRTTGGGTGELFF.

The CDR3 spells CASEQTRTSNQPQHF. The CDR3 DNA reads as TGTGCCAGCGAGCAAACACGTACAAGCAATCAGCCCCAGCATTTT. The V and J genes are TRBV19 and TRBJ1-5; unclear D gene. CDR1 and CDR2 from the germline V gene are LNHDA and SQIVND (reference sequence). V shed 9 bases and J shed 1 base, with 16 bases lying between them. There are 15 residues in the CDR3.

This clonotype has ten or more counts. The chain couples TRBV6-1 to TRBJ2-7; TRBD1 might be the D (6 bases). Germline assignment: CDR1 MNHNS and CDR2 SASEGT. V was clipped by 5 bases and J by 2 bases, with 19 bases between them. The CDR3 is made up of 16 amino acids. The DNA of the CDR3 is TGTGCCAGCAGTCCCCCCCCTGGCAGGGGAGCCTACGAGCAGTACTTC. Its protein is CASSPPPGRGAYEQYF.

The chain recombines TRBV14 with TRBJ1-6; TRBD1 agrees at 9 bases. CDR1 is SGHDN and CDR2 is FVKESK in the germline V gene. The V and J ends lost 2 bases and 9 bases, in that order; junction bases with no gene match: 8. This CDR3 is built from 16 residues. DNA of the CDR3: TGTGCCAGCAGCCAACCCAGGACAGGGGCGACTTCACCCCTCCACTTT. Residues: CASSQPRTGATSPLHF.